This section outlines one T cell receptor (beta chain) sequence together with its context. Its antigen is as yet unknown. The data were taken from a study of cytomegalovirus exposure and HLA in healthy donors. Across the whole study: Genotyping of more than 300 donors showed that about 79% belonged to the Caucasian-associated ancestry cluster. Study findings and constraints: An analysis done earlier found most TCR beta V segments productive about 87% or about 30% of the time. As a later analysis revealed, the rate of TCR association differed by HLA locus, with DRB1 most and HLA-C fewest.

Primers included in the PCR were 60 Vbeta and 13 Jbeta primers. Authors' data handling: A later analysis tallied tens of millions of unique TCR beta chains, roughly 11 million of them shared. Using immunoSEQ multiplex PCR, the repertoire was profiled, and TCRdb retains in-frame clones only, with some absent. V and J calls and clone size are given by that table; D and trimming were obtained from the DNA. The profile covers 90,000 or so clones, with almost 80% appearing a single time and around 6% taken by the ten largest. Germline V CDR1 and CDR2: MGHDK, SYGVNS. CDR3 length: 12 residues. Between the trimmed V and J ends, which lost 3 bases and 7 bases, there was a span of 8 bases.

The V gene is TRBV25-1, the J gene TRBJ2-3; D gene uncertain. Input material: PBMCs. The TCR comes from a female donor in good health and CMV-seronegative. The CDR3 nucleotides read TGTGCCAGCAGTGACCTAGGAAATACGCAGTATTTT. Protein product: CASSDLGNTQYF. The variable domain in full, completed from reference TRBV25-1 and TRBJ2-3, reads EADIYQTPRYLVIGTGKKITLECSQTMGHDKMYWYQQDPGMELHLIHYSYGVNSTEKGDLSSESTVSRIRTEHFPLTLESARPSHTSQYLCASSDLGNTQYFGPGTRLTVL.